Listed below are T cell receptor beta chains from one sample, sequenced in a study of blood T cell repertoires in COVID-19. Profiled with immunoSEQ multiplex PCR; TCRdb holds only in-frame clones, not every one. The sample records 75,000 to 90,000 clones, around 78% being singletons. The sequenced sample consisted of peripheral blood. The receptors here all came from a man aged 55 to 70 with COVID-19, enrolled during active disease. Both conserved end residues are part of each CDR3. The D gene is left open where the match is weak. Some rows mark clone size as missing; the rest say once, few, many or name a class of expanded clone.

V gene	J gene	clone size	D gene	CDR3 DNA	CDR3 protein
TRBV7-3	TRBJ1-1	.	.	TGTGCCAGCAGCTTAACGATGGGGCCGAACACTGAAGCTTTCTTT	CASSLTMGPNTEAFF
TRBV11-3	TRBJ2-7	.	TRBD2	TGTGCCAGCAGCTTTTGGGGACTAGCGGGAGGGGGAGCCTACGAGCAGTACTTC	CASSFWGLAGGGAYEQYF
TRBV5-1	TRBJ2-5	.	TRBD2	TGCGCCAGCAGCTTGTGGACTAGCGTCCAAGAGACCCAGTACTTC	CASSLWTSVQETQYF
TRBV6-2/TRBV6-3	TRBJ1-1	few	.	TGTGCCAGCAGTTCGATCCGGGACACTATGAACACTGAAGCTTTCTTT	CASSSIRDTMNTEAFF
TRBV10-3	TRBJ2-2	.	TRBD1	TGTGCCATCAGTGGCGGGGACAGGGGGCCTGACGGGGAGCTGTTTTTT	CAISGGDRGPDGELFF
TRBV19	TRBJ1-1	.	TRBD1	TGTGCCAGTCAAAAGGGAGGACAGGCTAAGTGGGTGAACACTGAAGCTTTCTTT	CASQKGGQAKWVNTEAFF
TRBV6-1	TRBJ1-1	.	.	TGTGCCAGCAGTGAAGTTGAGGCAGGGGAAGCTTTCTTT	CASSEVEAGEAFF
TRBV11-2	TRBJ2-1	once	TRBD2	TGTGCCAGCAGCTTAATAGCGGGACCTTACAATGAGCAGTTCTTC	CASSLIAGPYNEQFF
TRBV6-5	TRBJ2-7	.	.	TGTGCCAGCAGGGGGCCAGCCTACGAGCAGTACTTC	CASRGPAYEQYF
TRBV3-1/TRBV3-2	TRBJ1-2	.	TRBD1	TGTGCCAGCAGCCAGCGTGGGGGACAGAACTATGGCTACACCTTC	CASSQRGGQNYGYTF
TRBV6-5	TRBJ1-6	.	TRBD1	TGTGCCAGCAGGAAAGACAGGGGGGATAATTCACCCCTCCACTTT	CASRKDRGDNSPLHF
TRBV6-5	TRBJ2-7	few	.	TGTGCCAGCAGGGGCAATACGGACGAGCAGTACTTC	CASRGNTDEQYF
TRBV5-4	TRBJ2-7	.	TRBD2	TGTGCCAGCAGCGGGTTTATAGCGGGAGACTGGGAGCAGTACTTC	CASSGFIAGDWEQYF
TRBV6-5	TRBJ2-5	.	.	TGTGCCAGCAGTCCCCGGGGTCTGAAGATTTTCACCCAGTACTTC	CASSPRGLKIFTQYF
TRBV27	TRBJ1-1	.	.	TGTGCCAGCAGTTTAGGGGGGGCGCTTAACACTGAAGCTTTCTTT	CASSLGGALNTEAFF
TRBV6-6	TRBJ1-6	.	.	TGTGCCAGCAGTAACAGGCTGACACCCCTCCACTTT	CASSNRLTPLHF
TRBV5-1	TRBJ1-1	few	TRBD1	TGCGCCAGCAGCGGGGGAGACAGGGTTATGAACACTGAAGCTTTCTTT	CASSGGDRVMNTEAFF
TRBV7-6	TRBJ1-5	.	TRBD1	TGTGCCAGCAGCAGGACAGGGGATAGCAATCAGCCCCAGCATTTT	CASSRTGDSNQPQHF
TRBV29-1	TRBJ1-1	.	.	TGCAGCGTTCCAGGGTCCGACCTGGCGAACGCTGAAGCTTTCTTT	CSVPGSDLANAEAFF
TRBV6-5	TRBJ1-2	.	TRBD1	TGTGCCAGCACCATAGCCCCGGGACAGGGGTCGGGCTACACCTTC	CASTIAPGQGSGYTF
TRBV10-3	TRBJ2-1	.	.	TGTGCCATCAGTGACAGGGACAACAATGAGCAGTTCTTC	CAISDRDNNEQFF
TRBV11-3	TRBJ2-2	.	.	TGTGCCAGCAGCTCGACAGTTTTTCAAACCGGGGAGCTGTTTTTT	CASSSTVFQTGELFF
TRBV3-1/TRBV3-2	TRBJ1-2	.	.	TGTGCCAGCAGCCACGAGTATGGCTACACCTTC	CASSHEYGYTF
TRBV11-3	TRBJ2-7	.	.	TGTGCCAGCGGGCTAAGCTCCTACGAGCAGTACTTC	CASGLSSYEQYF
TRBV19	TRBJ2-7	once	TRBD2	TGTGCCAGTAGTCCCCATGGGAGGGTCGACGAGCAGTACTTC	CASSPHGRVDEQYF
TRBV14	TRBJ1-2	.	.	TGTGCCAGCAGCCAAGGTTTGACGGGATCTGGCTACACCTTC	CASSQGLTGSGYTF
TRBV5-5	TRBJ2-2	.	.	TGTGCCAGCAGCGAACAGCGGGCATTCACCACCGGGGAGCTGTTTTTT	CASSEQRAFTTGELFF
TRBV6-2/TRBV6-3	TRBJ1-4	.	.	TGTGCCAGCAGTTACCCGGGGTTCGCAGGCGACTATCTCGAAAAACTGTTTTTT	CASSYPGFAGDYLEKLFF
TRBV5-4	TRBJ2-2	.	TRBD2	TGTGCCAGCAGGCGGACTAGCGGGACCGGCGGGGAGCTGTTTTTT	CASRRTSGTGGELFF
TRBV11-2	TRBJ1-6	.	.	TGTGCCAGCAGTAAACCCGGGAATTCACCCCTCCACTTT	CASSKPGNSPLHF
TRBV6-5	TRBJ2-7	once	TRBD1	TGTGCCAGCAGCTCCCCGGACAGGGGGCGTTGGGAGCAGTACTTC	CASSSPDRGRWEQYF
TRBV11-2	TRBJ2-7	once	.	TGTGCCAGCTGGGACGGGAGAGGTCCCTACGAGCAGTACTTC	CASWDGRGPYEQYF
TRBV7-9	TRBJ1-1	.	TRBD1	TGTGCCAGCAGCTCCGGACAGGGGGGTGAGAACACTGAAGCTTTCTTT	CASSSGQGGENTEAFF
TRBV9	TRBJ1-1	.	.	TGTGCCAGCAGCGTAGGTATGACAGGTCTGTCAAACACTGAAGCTTTCTTT	CASSVGMTGLSNTEAFF
TRBV5-6	TRBJ1-6	.	.	TGTGCCAGCAGCTTGAGGGGGACTAATAATTCACCCCTCCACTTT	CASSLRGTNNSPLHF
TRBV27	TRBJ2-1	.	.	TGTGCCAGCAGTTTAGCAGGGTTAAACTACAATGAGCAGTTCTTC	CASSLAGLNYNEQFF